The rows below give T cell receptor beta chains drawn from one sample of a study of long-term antiretroviral therapy in people with HIV. Generated by immunoSEQ multiplex PCR, the TCRdb table keeps only in-frame clones and is missing some. The data hold 30,000 to 40,000 clones, with approximately 94% observed a single time. The source material was unsorted PBMCs, sampled 4.1 years after starting antiretroviral therapy. The receptors come from a woman between 45 and 65 years old with HIV. CDR3s include the opening cysteine and the closing phenylalanine or tryptophan. Fields, in order: D gene, J gene, V gene, clone size, CDR3 DNA, CDR3 protein. The D gene is left open where the match is weak. The size of a clone is reported for some rows only, either as once, few or many, or as a class for expanded clones.

>NA|TRBJ1-5|TRBV7-6|few
TGTGCCAGCAGCAAAACAGGGAGTAGCAATCAGCCCCAGCATTTT
CASSKTGSSNQPQHF
>NA|TRBJ1-2|TRBV30|once
TGTGCCTGGACCACCGGGACTGGGAACTATGGCTACACCTTC
CAWTTGTGNYGYTF
>TRBD1|TRBJ2-2|TRBV11-1|NA
TGTGCCAGCAGCCCCCGACAGGGGGGTAAGGCCGGGGAGCTGTTTTTT
CASSPRQGGKAGELFF
>NA|TRBJ2-4|TRBV13|once
TGTGCCACGGCAGATACGTCGCTAGCCAAAAACATTCAGTACTTC
CATADTSLAKNIQYF
>TRBD1|TRBJ2-7|TRBV4-1|NA
TGCGCCAGCAGCCAACAGGACAGGGACTACGAGCAGTACTTC
CASSQQDRDYEQYF
>NA|TRBJ1-5|TRBV6-1|once
TGTGCCAGCAGTGAACAGACAGTAAATGTCAATCAGCCCCAGCATTTT
CASSEQTVNVNQPQHF
>NA|TRBJ1-1|TRBV21-1|NA
TGTGCCAGCAGCAAAGAGGGAAGCCCTGAAGCTTTCTTT
CASSKEGSPEAFF
>NA|TRBJ2-7|TRBV6-1|NA
TGTGCCAGCAGTGAAGCGCGGGGGTCGGGACAGCCCTTCTACGAGCAGTACTTC
CASSEARGSGQPFYEQYF
>NA|TRBJ2-2|TRBV5-1|NA
TGCGCCAGCAGCTTGGTTGGGACAAACACCGGGGAGCTGTTTTTT
CASSLVGTNTGELFF
>NA|TRBJ1-6|TRBV6-1|NA
TGTGCCAGCAGTGCCGCACAGAAGAATTCACCCCTCCACTTT
CASSAAQKNSPLHF
>TRBD1|TRBJ2-4|TRBV28|NA
TGTGCCAGCAGCCTCACGGGACAGGGCAACATTCAGTACTTC
CASSLTGQGNIQYF
>NA|TRBJ2-7|TRBV4-1|NA
TGCGCCAGCAGCCAAGTCGCACTTACCTACGAGCAGTACTTC
CASSQVALTYEQYF
>NA|TRBJ1-1|TRBV5-1|NA
TGCGCCAGCAGCTTGGGTAACCGGAACACTGAAGCTTTCTTT
CASSLGNRNTEAFF
>NA|TRBJ2-3|TRBV29-1|NA
TGCAGCGTTGAGATGACACACCGCACAGATACGCAGTATTTT
CSVEMTHRTDTQYF
>NA|TRBJ1-2|TRBV19|NA
TGTGCCAGTAGTGGCGTTGGTAGGGGGGACTATGGCTACACCTTC
CASSGVGRGDYGYTF